The 20 T cell receptor beta chains below were found in one sample sequenced in a study of molecular identifiers for immune sequencing clone quantification. From the PCR reads, TCRdb called clonotypes with MiXCR, one entry per CDR3 protein. The sample has roughly 71,000 distinct CDR3 sequences; less than 20% are singletons. The specimen was naive CD8+ T cells from blood, with Jurkat cell RNA spiked in. The subset was: FACS-sorted CD8+CD4-CCR7+CD45RA+ naive T cells. The receptors shown here come from a human donor in good health. Some libraries in this study had Jurkat cell RNA spiked in.

With respect to this clonotype: A read error may be the cause here, since a much bigger clone is one base away. V and J are TRBV4-1 and TRBJ2-7; D is unresolved. This CDR3 region has 13 residues. Germline CDR1 MGHRA, CDR2 YSYEKL. CDR3 residues: CASSQVSSYAQYF. For the CDR3, the DNA is TGCGCCAGCAGCCAGGTGAGCTCCTACGCGCAGTACTTC.

This clonotype turned up a few times. This could be a read error, since a much larger clone is one nucleotide away. The chain uses TRBV7-9 and TRBJ2-3; D gene unclear. The germline V and J ends were trimmed by 6 bases and 2 bases, with 15 bases remaining between them. The CDR3 loop spans 15 amino acids. The germline V gene encodes CDR1 SEHNR and CDR2 FQNEAQ (reference sequence). The CDR3 spells CASRAGRVLTDTQYF. The CDR3 DNA sequence: TGTGCCAGCAGAGCCGGACGGGTTCTCACAGATACGCAGTATTTT.

To note about this clonotype: This may stem from a read error, because a much larger clone lies one nucleotide away. This sequence joins TRBV18 and TRBJ2-5; D possibly corresponds to TRBD2 (5 bases). Germline V gene sequence: CDR1 KGHSH, CDR2 LQKENI. The length of the CDR3 is 13 residues. The CDR3 here is CAGSPPSWETQYF. The CDR3 nucleotides are TGTGCCGGCTCACCACCTAGCTGGGAGACCCAGTACTTC.

This clonotype was observed many times. The V gene is TRBV19, the J gene TRBJ1-1; D is unresolved. The germline V gene has CDR1 LNHDA and CDR2 SQIVND (reference sequence). V was clipped by 4 bases and J by 6 bases, with 12 bases between them. This CDR3 is built from 13 residues. The CDR3 is CASSNGPNAEAFF. CDR3 nucleotides: TGTGCCAGTAGTAACGGGCCCAACGCTGAAGCTTTCTTT.

This clonotype was recorded many times. This chain joins TRBV27 and TRBJ1-5, with unresolved D. The CDR3 covers 14 residues. Trimming shortened V by 4 bases and J by 0 bases, and 7 bases separated the two germline ends. The germline V gene has CDR1 MNHEY and CDR2 SMNVEV (reference sequence). CDR3 sequence reads: CASSSDDSNQPQHF. The DNA of the CDR3 is TGTGCCAGCAGTTCCGACGATAGCAATCAGCCCCAGCATTTT.

The rearrangement joins TRBV5-1 to TRBJ2-7; D is perhaps TRBD1 (6 bases). Germline loops: CDR1 SGHRS, CDR2 YFSETQ. V was pared by 4 bases and J by 3 bases, with 14 bases between. The CDR3 loop spans 14 amino acids. The CDR3 region is CASSKRQAFYEQYF. DNA for the CDR3: TGCGCCAGCAGCAAACGACAGGCGTTCTACGAGCAGTACTTC.

J is TRBJ1-1 and V is TRBV5-6; D perhaps matches TRBD1 (5 bases). The CDR3 contains 14 residues. Trimming took 0 bases from V and 8 from J, leaving 14 bases between them. CDR1 SGHDT and CDR2 YYEEEE come from the germline V gene. The CDR3 protein is CASSLVRDRKEAFF. The CDR3 coding sequence is TGTGCCAGCAGCTTGGTAAGGGACCGTAAAGAAGCTTTCTTT.

This clonotype showed up just a few times. The chain recombines TRBV19 with TRBJ1-1, with TRBD1 matching 8 bases. The CDR3 is 13 residues long. CDR1 and CDR2 (germline): LNHDA, SQIVND (reference sequence). J lost 4 bases, V lost 3 bases, and 1 base had no gene match. CDR3 amino acids: CASSITGGTEAFF. The DNA for the CDR3 is TGTGCCAGTAGTATCACAGGGGGCACTGAAGCTTTCTTT.

This clonotype showed up just a few times. The chain links TRBV13 to TRBJ2-7; 8 bases fit TRBD1. Per the germline V gene, CDR1 is PRHDT and CDR2 is FYEKMQ (reference sequence). With V trimmed by 5 bases and J by 4 bases, 13 bases remained unmatched. The CDR3 is 16 residues long. In DNA, the CDR3 is TGTGCCAGCAGCACGACCGGGACAGGCGGCTTATACGAGCAGTACTTC. As protein: CASSTTGTGGLYEQYF.

On this clonotype: This may come from a read error, since a much larger clone is one base off. The chain joins TRBV29-1 to TRBJ2-7; possibly TRBD2 for D (6 bases). Germline V gives CDR1 SQVTM, CDR2 ANQGSEA. This CDR3 spans 13 amino acids. DNA of the CDR3: TGCAGCGTTGAAGTTGCGGCGGACTACGAGCGGTACTTC. Amino acid sequence: CSVEVAADYERYF.

This clonotype has a count of ten or more. The rearrangement links TRBV21-1 to TRBJ2-5; TRBD1 is taken as the D call from the table, unchecked against the DNA. TRBV21-1 is given as a pseudogene. The CDR3 has 16 residues. CDR3: CASSAHWGAGQETQYF. Here the CDR3 DNA reads TGTGCCAGCAGCGCGCACTGGGGGGCGGGACAAGAGACCCAGTACTTC.

This clonotype has just a few counts. V gene TRBV27 combines with J gene TRBJ2-7; no clear D gene. This CDR3 region has 13 residues. V was cut by 6 bases and J by 4 bases, with 13 bases left in between. Per germline, CDR1 MNHEY and CDR2 SMNVEV (reference sequence). The CDR3 sequence is CASRPAVGYEQYF. DNA for the CDR3: TGTGCCAGCAGACCCGCCGTCGGGTACGAGCAGTACTTC.

This clonotype was seen a few times. The gene calls are TRBV4-3 and TRBJ1-1; D is undetermined. CDR1 LGHNA and CDR2 YSLEER come from the germline V gene. With 0 bases removed from V and 5 bases from J, the gap between germline ends came to 7 bases. The CDR3 extends over 13 amino acids. The CDR3 loop is CASSQERWTEAFF. The CDR3 DNA reads TGCGCCAGCAGCCAAGAGCGGTGGACTGAAGCTTTCTTT.

This clonotype was picked up many times. This chain links TRBV7-9 with TRBJ1-1; the D is unclear. V was clipped by 3 bases and J by 0 bases, with 11 bases between them. Germline assignment: CDR1 SEHNR and CDR2 FQNEAQ (reference sequence). The CDR3 contains 15 residues. CDR3 in amino acids: CASSFSPELNTEAFF. CDR3 DNA: TGTGCCAGCAGCTTCTCCCCAGAATTGAACACTGAAGCTTTCTTT.

As regards this clonotype: A read error may be the cause here, since a much bigger clone is one base away. The chain carries TRBV20-1 and TRBJ2-5, with 10 bases identical to TRBD1. V was clipped by 1 base and J by 4 bases; unmatched bases: 0. The CDR3 is 13 amino acids. CDR1 DFQATT and CDR2 SNEGSKA come from the germline V gene (reference sequence). The CDR3 sequence is CSARGDRGETQYF. The CDR3 DNA is TGCAGTGCTAGAGGGGACAGGGGAGAGACCCAGTACTTC.

This clonotype was picked up many times. V gene TRBV20-1 combines with J gene TRBJ2-5; TRBD2 agrees at 12 bases. V shed 3 bases and J 7 bases; nucleotides not matched to a gene: 9. Germline V CDR1 and CDR2: DFQATT, SNEGSKA (reference sequence). The CDR3 extends over 15 amino acids. CDR3 residues: CSASFLAGGLGTQYF. The CDR3 nucleotides read TGCAGTGCTAGTTTCCTAGCGGGAGGGTTAGGGACCCAGTACTTC.

This clonotype has a count of ten or more. The rearrangement joins TRBV11-2 to TRBJ2-1; 7 bases are a match to TRBD2. CDR1 is SGHAT, CDR2 FQNNGV, per germline. V gave up 2 bases and J gave up 2 bases; unmatched junction bases: 12. This CDR3 spans 18 amino acids. The CDR3 DNA is TGTGCCAGCAGCTTAACGGGGAGCGGGGCGGTACCCTACAATGAGCAGTTCTTC. Protein product: CASSLTGSGAVPYNEQFF.

Ten or more counts support this clonotype. J is TRBJ2-3 and V is TRBV12-3 or TRBV12-4; the match to TRBD2 covers 13 bases. This CDR3 has 14 residues. V shed 8 bases, J shed 4 bases, and the junction held 3 bases outside the gene matches. Here the CDR3 DNA reads TGTGCCAGCGGACTAGCGGGAGTCTCAGATACGCAGTATTTT. It specifies CASGLAGVSDTQYF.

The table lists this clonotype with a few counts. The chain employs TRBV4-1 and TRBJ2-7; D gene uncertain. V dropped 2 bases and J dropped 4 bases, with 15 bases sitting between them. CDR1 MGHRA and CDR2 YSYEKL come from the germline V gene. This CDR3 contains 15 residues. The CDR3 coding sequence is TGCGCCAGCAGCCAAATTTATTCTGCTGCGTACGAGCAGTACTTC. Protein product: CASSQIYSAAYEQYF.

This clonotype was counted at least ten times. The chain employs TRBV19 and TRBJ2-4, with D possibly being TRBD2 (5 bases). Trimming left V 1 base short and J 0 bases short, with 7 bases between. The CDR3 contains 15 residues. The germline V gene encodes CDR1 LNHDA and CDR2 SQIVND (reference sequence). This CDR3 is CASSIGTLAKNIQYF. The CDR3 nucleotides are TGTGCCAGTAGTATAGGGACTCTAGCCAAAAACATTCAGTACTTC.